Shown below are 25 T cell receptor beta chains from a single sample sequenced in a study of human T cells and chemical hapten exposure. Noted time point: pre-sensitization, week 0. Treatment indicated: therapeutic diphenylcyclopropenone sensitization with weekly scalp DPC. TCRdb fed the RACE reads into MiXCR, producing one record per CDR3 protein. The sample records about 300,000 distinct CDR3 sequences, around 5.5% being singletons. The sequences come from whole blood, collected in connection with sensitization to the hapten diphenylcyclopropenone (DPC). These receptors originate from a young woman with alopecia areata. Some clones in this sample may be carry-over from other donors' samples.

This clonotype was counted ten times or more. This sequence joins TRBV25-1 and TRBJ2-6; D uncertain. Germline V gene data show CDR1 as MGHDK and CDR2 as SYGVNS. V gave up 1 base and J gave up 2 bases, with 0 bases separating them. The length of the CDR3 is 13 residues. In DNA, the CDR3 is TGTGCCAGCAGTGAATCTGGGGCCAACGTCCTGACTTTC. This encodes CASSESGANVLTF.

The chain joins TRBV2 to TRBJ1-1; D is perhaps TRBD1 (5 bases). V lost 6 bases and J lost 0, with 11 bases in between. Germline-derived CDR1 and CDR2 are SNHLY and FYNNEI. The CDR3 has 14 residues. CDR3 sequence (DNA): TGTGCCAGCAGACAACAGGAAATGAACACTGAAGCTTTCTTT. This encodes CASRQQEMNTEAFF.

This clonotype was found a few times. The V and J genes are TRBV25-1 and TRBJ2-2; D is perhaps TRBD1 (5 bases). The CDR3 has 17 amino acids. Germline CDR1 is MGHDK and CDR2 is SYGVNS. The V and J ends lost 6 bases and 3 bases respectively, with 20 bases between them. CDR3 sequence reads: CASSPSVLTGDTGELFF. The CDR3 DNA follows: TGTGCCAGCAGCCCCTCGGTCCTAACAGGCGACACCGGGGAGCTGTTTTTT.

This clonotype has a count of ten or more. Here the CDR3 DNA reads TGTGCCAGCACCCCCACTAGCGGGGGATTCTACGAGCAGTACTTC. Its protein is CASTPTSGGFYEQYF. The chain combines TRBV12-3 or TRBV12-4 with TRBJ2-7, with TRBD2 identical over 11 bases. V dropped 7 bases and J dropped 3; count of bases not matched to a gene: 8. CDR3 length: 15 amino acids.

The CDR3: CASGRLWTEPYNEQFF. In nucleotides, the CDR3 is TGTGCCAGCGGCCGGCTCTGGACAGAACCCTACAATGAGCAGTTCTTC. V usage is TRBV7-9 and J usage is TRBJ2-1; D perhaps matches TRBD1 (6 bases). Germline CDR1 SEHNR, CDR2 FQNEAQ (reference sequence). Trimming took off 8 bases at V and 2 bases at J, with 19 bases between the two ends. This CDR3 spans 16 amino acids.

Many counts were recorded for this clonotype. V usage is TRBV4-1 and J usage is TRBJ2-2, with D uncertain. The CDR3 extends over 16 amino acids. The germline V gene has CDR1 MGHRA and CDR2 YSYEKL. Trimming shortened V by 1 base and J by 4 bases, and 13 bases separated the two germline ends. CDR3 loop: CASSQVSQALTGELFF. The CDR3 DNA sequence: TGCGCCAGCAGCCAAGTTAGTCAGGCCCTCACCGGGGAGCTGTTTTTT.

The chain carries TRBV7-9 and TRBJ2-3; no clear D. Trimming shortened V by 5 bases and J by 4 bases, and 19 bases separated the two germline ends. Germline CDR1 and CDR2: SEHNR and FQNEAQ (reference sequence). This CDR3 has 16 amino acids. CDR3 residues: CASSPLHTVSADTQYF. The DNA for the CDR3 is TGTGCCAGCAGCCCCTTGCACACGGTTAGTGCAGATACGCAGTATTTT.

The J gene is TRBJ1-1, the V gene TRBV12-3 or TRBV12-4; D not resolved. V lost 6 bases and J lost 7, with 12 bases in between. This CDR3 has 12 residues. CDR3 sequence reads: CASRWLLGEAFF. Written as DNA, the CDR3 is TGTGCCAGCAGGTGGCTTTTGGGTGAAGCTTTCTTT.

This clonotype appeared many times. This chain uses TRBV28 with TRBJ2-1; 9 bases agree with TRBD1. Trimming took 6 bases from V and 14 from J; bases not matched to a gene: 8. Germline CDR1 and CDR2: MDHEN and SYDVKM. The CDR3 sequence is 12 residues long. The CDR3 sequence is CASSLGTGRKFF. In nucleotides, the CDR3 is TGTGCCAGCAGCCTAGGGACAGGGCGTAAGTTCTTC.

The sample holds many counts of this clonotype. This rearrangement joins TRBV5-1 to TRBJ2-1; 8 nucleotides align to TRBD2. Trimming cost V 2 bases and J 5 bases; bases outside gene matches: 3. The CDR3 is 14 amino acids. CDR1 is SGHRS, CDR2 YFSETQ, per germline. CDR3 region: CASSFGTRNNEQFF. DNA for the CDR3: TGCGCCAGCAGCTTCGGGACTAGGAACAATGAGCAGTTCTTC.

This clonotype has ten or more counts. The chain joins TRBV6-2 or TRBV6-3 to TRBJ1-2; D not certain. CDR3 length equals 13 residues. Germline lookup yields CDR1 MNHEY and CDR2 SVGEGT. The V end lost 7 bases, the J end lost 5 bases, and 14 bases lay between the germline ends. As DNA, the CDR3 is TGTGCCAGCAAGCCTTTTGGGGTGTATGGCTACACCTTC. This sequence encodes CASKPFGVYGYTF.

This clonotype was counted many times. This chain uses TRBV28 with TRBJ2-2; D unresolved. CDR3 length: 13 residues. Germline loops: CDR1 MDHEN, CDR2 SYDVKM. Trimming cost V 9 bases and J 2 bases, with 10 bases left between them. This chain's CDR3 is CASRGTNTGELFF. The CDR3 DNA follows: TGTGCCAGTCGAGGTACAAACACCGGGGAGCTGTTTTTT. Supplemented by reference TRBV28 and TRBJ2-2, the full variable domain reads DVKVTQSSRYLVKRTGEKVFLECVQDMDHENMFWYRQDPGLGLRLIYFSYDVKMKEKGDIPEGYSVSREKKERFSLILESASTNQTSMYLCASRGTNTGELFFGEGSRLTVL.

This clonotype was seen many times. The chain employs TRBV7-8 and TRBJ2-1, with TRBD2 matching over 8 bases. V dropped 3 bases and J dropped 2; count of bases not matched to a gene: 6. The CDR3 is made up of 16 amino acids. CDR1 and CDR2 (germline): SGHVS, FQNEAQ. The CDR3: CASSLLSGGAYNEQFF. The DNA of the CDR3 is TGTGCCAGCAGCTTGCTGAGCGGGGGTGCCTACAATGAGCAGTTCTTC.

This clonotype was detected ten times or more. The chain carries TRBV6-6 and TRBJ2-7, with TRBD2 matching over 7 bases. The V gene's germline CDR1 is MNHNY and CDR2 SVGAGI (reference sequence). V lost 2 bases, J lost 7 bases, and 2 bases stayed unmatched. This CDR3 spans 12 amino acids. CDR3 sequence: CASSYMGGEQYF. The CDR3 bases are TGTGCCAGCAGTTACATGGGGGGGGAGCAGTACTTC.

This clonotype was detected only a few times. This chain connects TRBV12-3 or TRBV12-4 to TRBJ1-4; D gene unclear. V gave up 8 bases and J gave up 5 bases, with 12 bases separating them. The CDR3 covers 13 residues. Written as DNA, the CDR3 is TGTGCCAGCCATACAGATTTCAATGAAAAACTGTTTTTT. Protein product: CASHTDFNEKLFF.

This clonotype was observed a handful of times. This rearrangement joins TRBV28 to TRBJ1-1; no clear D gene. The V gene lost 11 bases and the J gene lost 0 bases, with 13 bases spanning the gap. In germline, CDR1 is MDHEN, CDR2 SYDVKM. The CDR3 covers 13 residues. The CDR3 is CASEVNMNTEAFF. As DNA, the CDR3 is TGTGCCTCTGAGGTAAACATGAACACTGAAGCTTTCTTT.

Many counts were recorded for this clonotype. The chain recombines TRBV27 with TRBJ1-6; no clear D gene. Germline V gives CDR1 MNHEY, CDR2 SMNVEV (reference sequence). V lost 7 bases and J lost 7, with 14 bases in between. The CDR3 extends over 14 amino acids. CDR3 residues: CASTRAGVNSPLHF. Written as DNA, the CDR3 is TGTGCCAGCACCCGGGCAGGCGTAAATTCACCCCTCCACTTT.

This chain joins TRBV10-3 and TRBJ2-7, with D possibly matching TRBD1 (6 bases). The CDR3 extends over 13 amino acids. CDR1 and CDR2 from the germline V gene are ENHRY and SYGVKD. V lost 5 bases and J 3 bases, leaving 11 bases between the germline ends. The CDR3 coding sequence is TGTGCCATCAGTAAGACAGGATACTACGAGCAGTACTTC. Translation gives CAISKTGYYEQYF.

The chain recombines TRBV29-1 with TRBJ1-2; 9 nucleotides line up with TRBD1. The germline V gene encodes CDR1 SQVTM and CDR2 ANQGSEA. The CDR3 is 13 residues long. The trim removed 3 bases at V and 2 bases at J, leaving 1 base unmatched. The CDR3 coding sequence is TGCAGCGTTGATGGGACAGGGAACTATGGCTACACCTTC. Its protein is CSVDGTGNYGYTF.

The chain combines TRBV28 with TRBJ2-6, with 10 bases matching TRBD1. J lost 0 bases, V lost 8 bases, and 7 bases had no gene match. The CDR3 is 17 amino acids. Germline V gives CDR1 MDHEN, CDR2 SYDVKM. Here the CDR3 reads CASFSGTGASGANVLTF. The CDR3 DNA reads TGTGCCAGCTTTTCCGGGACAGGGGCCTCTGGGGCCAACGTCCTGACTTTC.

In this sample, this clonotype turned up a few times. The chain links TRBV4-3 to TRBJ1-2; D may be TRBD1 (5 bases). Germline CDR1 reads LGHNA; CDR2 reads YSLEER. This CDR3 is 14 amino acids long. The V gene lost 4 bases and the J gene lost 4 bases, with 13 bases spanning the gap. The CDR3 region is CASSRRGSSYGYTF. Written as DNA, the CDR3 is TGCGCCAGCAGCCGAAGGGGCAGCTCCTATGGCTACACCTTC.

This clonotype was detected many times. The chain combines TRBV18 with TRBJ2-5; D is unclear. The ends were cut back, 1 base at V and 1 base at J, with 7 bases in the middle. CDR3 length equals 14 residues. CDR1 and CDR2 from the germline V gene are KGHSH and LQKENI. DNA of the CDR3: TGTGCCAGCTCACCACGGGATTCCCAAGAGACCCAGTACTTC. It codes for CASSPRDSQETQYF.

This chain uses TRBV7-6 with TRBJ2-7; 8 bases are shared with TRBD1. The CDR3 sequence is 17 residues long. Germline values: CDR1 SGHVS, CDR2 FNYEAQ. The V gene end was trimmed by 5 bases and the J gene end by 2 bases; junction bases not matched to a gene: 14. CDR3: CASSLNRGSHLTYEQYF. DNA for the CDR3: TGTGCCAGCAGCCTAAACAGGGGGTCCCATTTAACCTACGAGCAGTACTTC.

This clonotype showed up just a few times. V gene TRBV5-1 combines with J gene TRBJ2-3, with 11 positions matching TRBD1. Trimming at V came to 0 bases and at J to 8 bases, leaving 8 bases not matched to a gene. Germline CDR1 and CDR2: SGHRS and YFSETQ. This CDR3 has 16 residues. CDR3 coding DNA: TGCGCCAGCAGCTTGGCCAGGACAGGGGGCGCAGCTACGCAGTATTTT. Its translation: CASSLARTGGAATQYF.

The CDR3 region is CASSSLPVSSGDPDTQYF. The DNA of the CDR3 is TGTGCCAGCAGCTCCTTACCCGTATCTAGCGGGGACCCAGATACGCAGTATTTT. The chain combines TRBV7-8 with TRBJ2-3, with 9 bases fitting TRBD2. Germline assignment: CDR1 SGHVS and CDR2 FQNEAQ. This CDR3 region has 18 residues. V lost 4 bases and J lost 4; bases outside the gene matches: 15.